This is a list of T cell receptor beta chains from one sample in a study of beta chain features in type 1 diabetes. The data were produced by immunoSEQ multiplex PCR, yet TCRdb's version contains in-frame clones alone and is incomplete. The profile shows about 230,000 clones, around 16% of them singletons. The sample consisted of naive CD4+ T cells from blood. All receptors come from a man aged 25-45 years with type 1 diabetes. Each CDR3 is given with its conserved first and last residue. Each record gives: V gene, clone size, D gene, J gene, CDR3 protein, CDR3 DNA. D genes are given only for firm matches. The size field is filled for only some rows; it gives once, few, many or a size class.

V gene: TRBV7-8
clone size: NA
D gene: NA
J gene: TRBJ1-1
CDR3 protein: CASSLVLNTEAFF
CDR3 DNA: TGTGCCAGCAGCTTAGTACTGAACACTGAAGCTTTCTTT

V gene: TRBV6-5
clone size: NA
D gene: NA
J gene: TRBJ2-2
CDR3 protein: CASSYLNTNGELFF
CDR3 DNA: TGTGCCAGCAGTTACCTGAATACGAACGGGGAGCTGTTTTTT

V gene: TRBV2
clone size: few
D gene: TRBD2
J gene: TRBJ2-7
CDR3 protein: CASSREGLSYEQYF
CDR3 DNA: TGTGCCAGCAGTCGGGAGGGTCTATCCTACGAGCAGTACTTC

V gene: TRBV30
clone size: few
D gene: TRBD1
J gene: TRBJ2-7
CDR3 protein: CAWTEYRGSYEQYF
CDR3 DNA: TGTGCCTGGACAGAGTACAGGGGTTCCTACGAGCAGTACTTC

V gene: TRBV4-1
clone size: few
D gene: NA
J gene: TRBJ2-5
CDR3 protein: CASSPFVVPIETQYF
CDR3 DNA: TGCGCCAGCAGCCCCTTTGTTGTGCCAATAGAGACCCAGTACTTC

V gene: TRBV7-2
clone size: few
D gene: TRBD2
J gene: TRBJ2-3
CDR3 protein: CASKKRESITDTQYF
CDR3 DNA: TGTGCCAGCAAGAAGCGGGAGAGCATCACAGATACGCAGTATTTT

V gene: TRBV6-6
clone size: NA
D gene: NA
J gene: TRBJ2-7
CDR3 protein: CASSYGRSNSYEQYF
CDR3 DNA: TGTGCCAGCAGTTACGGCAGGTCAAACTCCTACGAGCAGTACTTC

V gene: TRBV18
clone size: NA
D gene: TRBD2
J gene: TRBJ2-1
CDR3 protein: CASSPTGRDTEQFF
CDR3 DNA: TGTGCCAGCTCACCCACCGGGAGGGATACTGAGCAGTTCTTC

V gene: TRBV7-2
clone size: NA
D gene: NA
J gene: TRBJ2-5
CDR3 protein: CASSRGQQETQYF
CDR3 DNA: TGTGCCAGCAGCCGCGGACAGCAAGAGACCCAGTACTTC

V gene: TRBV27
clone size: few
D gene: TRBD2
J gene: TRBJ2-7
CDR3 protein: CASSQTKGTSGAYEQYF
CDR3 DNA: TGTGCCAGCAGTCAGACGAAAGGGACTAGCGGGGCCTACGAGCAGTACTTC

V gene: TRBV30
clone size: NA
D gene: NA
J gene: TRBJ1-5
CDR3 protein: CAWTKGFNQPQHF
CDR3 DNA: TGTGCCTGGACCAAGGGGTTTAATCAGCCCCAGCATTTT

V gene: TRBV2
clone size: NA
D gene: NA
J gene: TRBJ2-1
CDR3 protein: CASSVRDHEQFF
CDR3 DNA: TGTGCCAGCAGTGTTCGGGACCATGAGCAGTTCTTC

V gene: TRBV4-2
clone size: NA
D gene: NA
J gene: TRBJ2-7
CDR3 protein: CASSQYRVESYEQYF
CDR3 DNA: TGTGCCAGCAGCCAATACAGGGTCGAGTCCTACGAGCAGTACTTC

V gene: TRBV29-1
clone size: NA
D gene: NA
J gene: TRBJ2-5
CDR3 protein: CSVDGRDMEETQYF
CDR3 DNA: TGCAGCGTTGACGGCAGGGACATGGAAGAGACCCAGTACTTC

V gene: TRBV25-1
clone size: NA
D gene: TRBD2
J gene: TRBJ2-1
CDR3 protein: CASSAASGANNEQFF
CDR3 DNA: TGTGCCAGCAGCGCTGCTAGCGGGGCCAACAATGAGCAGTTCTTC

V gene: TRBV7-8
clone size: few
D gene: NA
J gene: TRBJ2-7
CDR3 protein: CASSLDRTYEQYF
CDR3 DNA: TGTGCCAGCAGCTTAGACAGGACCTACGAGCAGTACTTC

V gene: TRBV9
clone size: few
D gene: NA
J gene: TRBJ2-6
CDR3 protein: CASRQHEGSGANVLTF
CDR3 DNA: TGTGCCAGCAGACAACACGAGGGATCTGGGGCCAACGTCCTGACTTTC

V gene: TRBV19
clone size: few
D gene: TRBD2
J gene: TRBJ2-2
CDR3 protein: CASSQRTSGNTGELFF
CDR3 DNA: TGTGCCAGTAGTCAGCGGACTAGCGGGAACACCGGGGAGCTGTTTTTT

V gene: TRBV5-1
clone size: NA
D gene: NA
J gene: TRBJ1-1
CDR3 protein: CASSFGSWQFEAFF
CDR3 DNA: TGCGCCAGCAGCTTTGGTTCTTGGCAGTTTGAAGCTTTCTTT

V gene: TRBV4-1
clone size: NA
D gene: TRBD2
J gene: TRBJ2-1
CDR3 protein: CASSRGLAGADNEQFF
CDR3 DNA: TGCGCCAGCAGCCGGGGACTAGCGGGAGCAGACAATGAGCAGTTCTTC

V gene: TRBV7-7
clone size: few
D gene: NA
J gene: TRBJ2-1
CDR3 protein: CASSQKGGINEQFF
CDR3 DNA: TGTGCTAGCAGTCAAAAGGGGGGCATCAATGAGCAGTTCTTC

V gene: TRBV11-1
clone size: NA
D gene: TRBD1
J gene: TRBJ2-6
CDR3 protein: CASSYPRRQGASGANVLTF
CDR3 DNA: TGTGCCAGCAGCTACCCCAGAAGACAGGGGGCATCTGGGGCCAACGTCCTGACTTTC

V gene: TRBV6-6
clone size: few
D gene: NA
J gene: TRBJ1-2
CDR3 protein: CASNEQGYGYTF
CDR3 DNA: TGTGCCAGCAACGAACAGGGATACGGCTACACCTTC

V gene: TRBV5-4
clone size: NA
D gene: TRBD1
J gene: TRBJ2-1
CDR3 protein: CASSSDRGDEQFF
CDR3 DNA: TGTGCCAGCAGCTCCGACAGGGGCGATGAGCAGTTCTTC

V gene: TRBV5-1
clone size: few
D gene: NA
J gene: TRBJ1-3
CDR3 protein: CASSLSSGSGNTIYF
CDR3 DNA: TGCGCCAGCAGCTTGAGCAGCGGCTCTGGAAACACCATATATTTT

V gene: TRBV7-2
clone size: NA
D gene: TRBD1
J gene: TRBJ2-7
CDR3 protein: CASSPRDRGVEQYF
CDR3 DNA: TGTGCCAGCAGCCCCCGGGACAGGGGAGTCGAGCAGTACTTC

V gene: TRBV29-1
clone size: few
D gene: TRBD2
J gene: TRBJ2-7
CDR3 protein: CSVAMRLAGVSEQYF
CDR3 DNA: TGCAGCGTCGCAATGAGACTAGCGGGAGTTAGCGAGCAGTACTTC

V gene: TRBV7-2
clone size: NA
D gene: NA
J gene: TRBJ2-1
CDR3 protein: CASSSTSDYNEQFF
CDR3 DNA: TGTGCCAGCAGCTCTACCTCGGACTACAATGAGCAGTTCTTC

V gene: TRBV7-9
clone size: NA
D gene: TRBD1
J gene: TRBJ2-3
CDR3 protein: CASSLDRGTDTQYF
CDR3 DNA: TGTGCCAGCAGCTTAGACAGGGGGACAGATACGCAGTATTTT

V gene: TRBV9
clone size: few
D gene: NA
J gene: TRBJ2-6
CDR3 protein: CASSVSAVSSGANVLTF
CDR3 DNA: TGTGCCAGCAGCGTATCGGCGGTGAGCTCTGGGGCCAACGTCCTGACTTTC

V gene: TRBV29-1
clone size: few
D gene: TRBD2
J gene: TRBJ2-3
CDR3 protein: CSVPASGSRKDTQYF
CDR3 DNA: TGCAGCGTTCCCGCTAGCGGGAGCCGGAAGGATACGCAGTATTTT

V gene: TRBV6-5
clone size: few
D gene: TRBD2
J gene: TRBJ2-3
CDR3 protein: CASSYSAGDTDTQYF
CDR3 DNA: TGTGCCAGCAGTTATTCGGCGGGAGACACAGATACGCAGTATTTT

V gene: TRBV4-3
clone size: few
D gene: TRBD1
J gene: TRBJ1-5
CDR3 protein: CASSQETGRDQPQHF
CDR3 DNA: TGCGCCAGCAGCCAAGAGACAGGGCGAGACCAGCCCCAGCATTTT

V gene: TRBV9
clone size: few
D gene: NA
J gene: TRBJ2-7
CDR3 protein: CASSIERQGGFYEQYF
CDR3 DNA: TGTGCCAGCAGCATAGAAAGACAGGGAGGGTTCTACGAGCAGTACTTC

V gene: TRBV2
clone size: few
D gene: TRBD1
J gene: TRBJ1-2
CDR3 protein: CASSSRTGEHGYTF
CDR3 DNA: TGTGCCAGCAGCAGCAGGACAGGGGAGCATGGCTACACCTTC

V gene: TRBV7-9
clone size: NA
D gene: TRBD2
J gene: TRBJ2-5
CDR3 protein: CASRPLAGGGETQYF
CDR3 DNA: TGTGCCAGCAGGCCTCTAGCGGGAGGTGGCGAGACCCAGTACTTC

V gene: TRBV29-1
clone size: NA
D gene: NA
J gene: TRBJ2-7
CDR3 protein: CSVTSPGRDTSYEQYF
CDR3 DNA: TGCAGCGTTACGAGCCCGGGCCGCGATACCTCCTACGAGCAGTACTTC

V gene: TRBV9
clone size: NA
D gene: TRBD1
J gene: TRBJ2-7
CDR3 protein: CASSVSGQGGLYEQYF
CDR3 DNA: TGTGCCAGCAGCGTGAGCGGACAGGGTGGGTTATACGAGCAGTACTTC

V gene: TRBV29-1
clone size: NA
D gene: TRBD1
J gene: TRBJ1-1
CDR3 protein: CSSWDRGATEAFF
CDR3 DNA: TGCAGCTCGTGGGACAGGGGGGCCACTGAAGCTTTCTTT

V gene: TRBV4-3
clone size: NA
D gene: TRBD2
J gene: TRBJ2-1
CDR3 protein: CASSQGTSWNEQFF
CDR3 DNA: TGCGCCAGCAGCCAGGGGACTAGCTGGAATGAGCAGTTCTTC

V gene: TRBV25-1
clone size: NA
D gene: TRBD1
J gene: TRBJ2-7
CDR3 protein: CASSTGAIYEQYF
CDR3 DNA: TGTGCCAGCAGTACAGGGGCGATCTACGAGCAGTACTTC

V gene: TRBV7-8
clone size: few
D gene: NA
J gene: TRBJ2-3
CDR3 protein: CASSLGTAPRTDTQYF
CDR3 DNA: TGTGCCAGCAGCTTAGGGACAGCCCCTCGCACAGATACGCAGTATTTT

V gene: TRBV29-1
clone size: few
D gene: NA
J gene: TRBJ2-4
CDR3 protein: CSVEGRVNENIQYF
CDR3 DNA: TGCAGCGTTGAGGGCAGGGTGAACGAAAACATTCAGTACTTC

V gene: TRBV9
clone size: NA
D gene: NA
J gene: TRBJ2-7
CDR3 protein: CASSPGGAGNTYEQYF
CDR3 DNA: TGTGCCAGCAGCCCAGGCGGGGCAGGCAACACCTACGAGCAGTACTTC

V gene: TRBV7-2
clone size: few
D gene: NA
J gene: TRBJ2-7
CDR3 protein: CASSFLLDRLYEQYF
CDR3 DNA: TGTGCCAGCAGCTTCTTACTAGATCGGCTCTACGAGCAGTACTTC

V gene: TRBV13
clone size: NA
D gene: NA
J gene: TRBJ1-1
CDR3 protein: CASSTRRTEAFF
CDR3 DNA: TGTGCCAGCAGCACCCGTCGGACAGAAGCTTTCTTT

V gene: TRBV7-6
clone size: NA
D gene: NA
J gene: TRBJ2-3
CDR3 protein: CASSSSPDSTDTQYF
CDR3 DNA: TGTGCCAGCAGCTCTAGCCCGGACTCAACAGATACGCAGTATTTT

V gene: TRBV27
clone size: few
D gene: NA
J gene: TRBJ2-1
CDR3 protein: CASSLYLSSYNEQFF
CDR3 DNA: TGTGCCAGCAGTTTATACCTGAGCTCCTACAATGAGCAGTTCTTC

V gene: TRBV27
clone size: NA
D gene: TRBD1
J gene: TRBJ2-2
CDR3 protein: CASRRTGVVGGELFF
CDR3 DNA: TGTGCCAGCAGAAGAACAGGGGTCGTAGGCGGGGAGCTGTTTTTT

V gene: TRBV7-2
clone size: few
D gene: NA
J gene: TRBJ1-5
CDR3 protein: CASSGAGGEYQPQHF
CDR3 DNA: TGTGCCAGCAGCGGAGCGGGCGGGGAATATCAGCCCCAGCATTTT

V gene: TRBV28
clone size: NA
D gene: TRBD1
J gene: TRBJ2-5
CDR3 protein: CASRQGAEETQYF
CDR3 DNA: TGTGCCAGCAGACAGGGGGCTGAGGAGACCCAGTACTTC

V gene: TRBV27
clone size: NA
D gene: TRBD2
J gene: TRBJ2-7
CDR3 protein: CASSPHRTRPYEQYF
CDR3 DNA: TGTGCCAGCAGTCCGCACCGGACTAGACCCTACGAGCAGTACTTC

V gene: TRBV10-1
clone size: NA
D gene: TRBD2
J gene: TRBJ2-1
CDR3 protein: CASSEASGARLGGEQFF
CDR3 DNA: TGCGCCAGCAGTGAGGCTAGCGGGGCTCGGCTCGGCGGTGAGCAGTTCTTC

V gene: TRBV12-5
clone size: few
D gene: TRBD2
J gene: TRBJ2-7
CDR3 protein: CASGLGLARNEQYF
CDR3 DNA: TGTGCTAGTGGTTTGGGACTAGCGAGGAACGAGCAGTACTTC